Following are 4 T cell receptor beta chains from one sample sequenced in a study of shared clonotypes between healthy human individuals. Libraries were prepared by immunoSEQ multiplex PCR; TCRdb keeps only in-frame clonotypes and omits some of them. The data hold 2.5 million or so clones, with approximately 92% observed a single time. The specimen sequenced was naive CD4+ T cells sorted from blood. Subset in this sample: CD45RA+ positively selected. Every receptor here comes from a man younger than 35 in good health.

This chain uses TRBV10-3 with TRBJ2-4; 9 bases line up with TRBD1. The CDR3 extends over 18 amino acids. Germline lookup yields CDR1 ENHRY and CDR2 SYGVKD. J gave up 3 bases and V 2 bases, and 11 bases lay outside the gene matches. In DNA form, the CDR3 reads TGTGCCATCAGTGAGGGTCTCACAGGGGGCACCCACAAAAACATTCAGTACTTC. It is translated as CAISEGLTGGTHKNIQYF.

The V gene is TRBV6-1, the J gene TRBJ2-1; D tentatively fits TRBD1 or TRBD2 (6 bases each). V lost 4 bases and J 0 bases, leaving 10 bases between the germline ends. The CDR3 sequence is 15 residues long. Germline-derived CDR1 and CDR2 are MNHNS and SASEGT. In DNA, the CDR3 is TGTGCCAGCAGTGGAGAGGGGGGCTCCTACAATGAGCAGTTCTTC. This translates into CASSGEGGSYNEQFF.

This rearrangement joins TRBV2 to TRBJ2-7; 7 bases line up with TRBD1. V lost 7 bases to trimming and J lost 10 bases; unmatched junction nucleotides: 13. This CDR3 comprises 13 residues. The germline V gene has CDR1 SNHLY and CDR2 FYNNEI. Here the CDR3 reads CASNTGTDFDQYF. In DNA, the CDR3 is TGTGCCAGCAATACCGGGACAGATTTTGATCAGTACTTC.

The chain employs TRBV25-1 and TRBJ2-7, with 7 bases matching TRBD1. This CDR3 spans 13 amino acids. V shed 5 bases, J shed 6 bases, and the junction held 7 bases outside the gene matches. Per the germline V gene, CDR1 is MGHDK and CDR2 is SYGVNS. The chain's CDR3 is CASSQTGRGEQYF. As DNA, the CDR3 is TGTGCCAGCAGTCAGACAGGGCGAGGCGAGCAGTACTTC.